Presented here are 13 T cell receptor beta chains from one specimen sequenced in a study of identifying expanded T cells in peripheral blood. TCRdb's table, derived via immunoSEQ multiplex PCR, lists solely in-frame clones and lacks some. Counted here are about 110,000 clones, less than 90% occurring once; the ten biggest clones make up 8.4%. Sequencing was performed on blood. The receptors derive from a person aged 18-70 years in good health.

The chain links TRBV10-3 to TRBJ2-3; TRBD2 matches 7 bases. V lost 3 bases, J lost 3 bases, and 9 bases stayed unmatched. Germline V gene lookup returns CDR1 ENHRY and CDR2 SYGVKD. This CDR3 comprises 16 residues. CDR3: CAISEDERGGTDTQYF. CDR3 nucleotide sequence: TGTGCCATCAGTGAAGATGAGCGGGGAGGGACAGATACGCAGTATTTT.

This clone was found a few times. The CDR3 loop is CAWSGLRGYTF. In nucleotides, the CDR3 is TGTGCCTGGAGTGGACTGAGGGGCTACACCTTC. V is TRBV30 and J is TRBJ1-2, with no clear D. The V end was cut by 1 base, the J end by 8 bases, with 8 bases between. The CDR3 spans 11 residues. Germline CDR1 reads GTSNPN; CDR2 reads SVGIG (reference sequence).

The J gene is TRBJ2-6, the V gene TRBV7-8, with unresolved D. The CDR3 is made up of 16 amino acids. Germline CDR1 is SGHVS and CDR2 is FQNEAQ. Trimming shortened V by 6 bases and J by 0 bases, and 12 bases separated the two germline ends. The CDR3 sequence: CASSHLWNSGANVLTF. CDR3 coding DNA: TGTGCCAGCAGTCACTTGTGGAACTCTGGGGCCAACGTCCTGACTTTC.

The sample holds one count of this clone. The chain combines TRBV18 with TRBJ2-6, with 10 nucleotides matching TRBD1. The CDR3 loop spans 17 amino acids. Germline CDR1 reads KGHSH; CDR2 reads LQKENI. The V gene end was trimmed by 6 bases and the J gene end by 5 bases; junction bases not matched to a gene: 10. The CDR3 nucleotides are TGTGCCAGCTCGCCTGGACAGGGGGGGATAAGGGCCAACGTCCTGACTTTC. Translated, it gives CASSPGQGGIRANVLTF.

The chain recombines TRBV5-4 with TRBJ1-2; no clear D. This CDR3 region has 14 residues. V gave up 0 bases and J gave up 8 bases, with 14 bases separating them. CDR1 is SGHNT and CDR2 is YYREEE in the germline V gene (reference sequence). CDR3 residues: CASSLALGDPGYTF. CDR3 bases: TGTGCCAGCAGCTTGGCGCTTGGAGACCCAGGCTACACCTTC.

The rearrangement joins TRBV4-1 to TRBJ2-2; D remains unclear. The CDR3 length is 16 residues. The germline CDR1 and CDR2 sequences are MGHRA and YSYEKL. Trimming removed 2 bases from V and 1 base from J, with 11 bases in between. CDR3 DNA: TGCGCCAGCAGCCAAAGTATATCACTGAACACCGGGGAGCTGTTTTTT. Encoded protein: CASSQSISLNTGELFF.

The chain recombines TRBV7-2 with TRBJ1-2, with 8 bases that match TRBD1. Germline CDR1 and CDR2: SGHTA and FQGNSA. V dropped 5 bases and J dropped 6; count of bases not matched to a gene: 8. CDR3 length equals 14 residues. In DNA form, the CDR3 reads TGTGCCAGCAGCCGAGACAGGGGTAAAGATGGCTACACCTTC. It is translated as CASSRDRGKDGYTF.

The genes are TRBV7-2 and TRBJ2-5, with TRBD2 as a possible D gene (6 bases). The DNA end is a closer match to TRBJ2-7, so the J assignment may be wrong. CDR1 is SGHTA, CDR2 FQGNSA, per germline. This CDR3 contains 14 residues. The chain's CDR3 is CASSPRGRSYEQYF. The CDR3 nucleotides are TGTGCCAGCAGCCCTCGGGGGAGATCCTACGAGCAGTACTTC.

The chain combines TRBV6-6 with TRBJ1-2, with TRBD1 matching over 9 bases. Germline V gives CDR1 MNHNY, CDR2 SVGAGI (reference sequence). J lost 6 bases, V lost 7 bases, and 6 bases had no gene match. This CDR3 comprises 13 residues. The CDR3 loop reads CASTSGTGNGYTF. For the CDR3, the DNA is TGTGCCAGCACCTCAGGGACAGGGAATGGCTACACCTTC.

Comment on this clone: At the DNA level, this CDR3 is encoded by other sequences in the same sample as well. V usage is TRBV2 and J usage is TRBJ1-4; D is unresolved. The germline V gene encodes CDR1 SNHLY and CDR2 FYNNEI. V shed 4 bases and J shed 0 bases, with 6 bases lying between them. The CDR3 is 14 residues long. Written as DNA, the CDR3 is TGTGCCAGCAGTGGGGGAGCAACTAATGAAAAACTGTTTTTT. Protein: CASSGGATNEKLFF. Together with reference TRBV2 and TRBJ1-4, the CDR3 gives the full variable domain: EPEVTQTPSHQVTQMGQEVILRCVPISNHLYFYWYRQILGQKVEFLVSFYNNEISEKSEIFDDQFSVERPDGSNFTLKIRSTKLEDSAMYFCASSGGATNEKLFFGSGTQLSVL.

The chain joins TRBV18 to TRBJ2-1; 11 positions agree with TRBD1. The CDR3 has 17 amino acids. Germline CDR1 KGHSH, CDR2 LQKENI. The J segment lost 0 bases and the V segment lost 2 bases, leaving 3 bases of the junction unmatched. CDR3 amino acids: CASSPGTGGGSYNEQFF. In nucleotides, the CDR3 is TGTGCCAGCTCACCAGGGACAGGGGGTGGCTCCTACAATGAGCAGTTCTTC.

V usage is TRBV7-3 and J usage is TRBJ2-1; 7 bases fit TRBD1. This CDR3 is 12 amino acids long. The germline V gene encodes CDR1 SGHTA and CDR2 FQGTGA. The V segment lost 5 bases and the J segment 9 bases; nucleotides outside the gene matches: 4. The CDR3 bases are TGTGCCAGCAGCACCCCAGGGGGTGAGCAGTTCTTC. This codes for CASSTPGGEQFF.

V and J are TRBV5-6 and TRBJ1-2; D unresolved. V lost 0 bases and J 7 bases, leaving 7 bases between the germline ends. CDR1 is SGHDT, CDR2 YYEEEE, per germline. CDR3 length: 12 residues. CDR3 sequence (DNA): TGTGCCAGCAGCTTGGGTGGCTCTGGCTACACCTTC. Translation gives CASSLGGSGYTF.